This TCR beta chain originates from a study of T cell responses to AZD1222 COVID-19 vaccine. Germline values: CDR1 LGHDT, CDR2 YNNKEL (reference sequence). Trimming removed 1 base at V and 6 bases at J, with 3 bases between. This CDR3 is 11 amino acids long. Concerning this clone: Its antigen is currently unknown.

Findings and limits, study-wide: Repertoires were collected only later (after the peak T cell response had occurred). A rise in Spike-specific TCR breadth and depth followed two AZD1222 doses.

TCRdb's table, derived via immunoSEQ multiplex PCR, lists solely in-frame clones and lacks some. The data contain some 150,000 clones, just over 85% of them seen just once; the ten biggest clones take up about 3%. This specimen consisted of peripheral blood, obtained on day 0 of AZD1222 vaccination. The rearrangement links TRBV3-1 (or the pseudogene TRBV3-2) to TRBJ2-5; D gene unclear. The clonotype was recovered from an adult in good health. The DNA for the CDR3 is TGTGCCAGCAGCCAAGGACAGACCCAGTACTTC. This sequence encodes CASSQGQTQYF.